The text below deals with one T cell receptor (beta chain). This CDR3 comprises 13 residues. Germline V CDR1 and CDR2: MDHEN, SYDVKM. These data originate in a study of monozygotic twins with inflammatory bowel disease. Two rounds of nested PCR, of about 16 and 10 cycles, were run on TCRalpha and TCRbeta cDNA. TCRdb re-called the 5' RACE reads and shows each CDR3 protein once, DNA omitted. Across 150,000 to 200,000 distinct CDR3 sequences, the top ten clones capture about 2.4% of the sample. Input material: blood. The TCR originated in a human donor with ulcerative colitis or Crohn's disease, or a healthy co-twin of an affected twin (not recorded which). The chain employs TRBV28 and TRBJ2-1; TCRdb reports TRBD2, a call that lacks DNA to check it against. CDR3: CASSLFIGGEQFF. Looking up the rest from reference TRBV28 and TRBJ2-1 gives the full variable domain: DVKVTQSSRYLVKRTGEKVFLECVQDMDHENMFWYRQDPGLGLRLIYFSYDVKMKEKGDIPEGYSVSREKKERFSLILESASTNQTSMYLCASSLFIGGEQFFGPGTRLTVL.